The 19 T cell receptor beta chains in this list originate from one sample, sequenced in a study of T cells in localized non-small cell lung cancer. This table comes from immunoSEQ multiplex PCR, and its TCRdb copy is limited to in-frame clones, with some not included. The sample has 9,700 or so clones; approximately 45% are singletons. The specimen comprised lymph node tissue, sampled before any cancer treatment. Every receptor here comes from a woman aged 40-70 years with stage I lung adenocarcinoma.

The chain couples TRBV19 to TRBJ1-2; D gene unclear. CDR3 size: 12 residues. V lost 5 bases to trimming and J lost 6 bases, with 10 bases between them. Per the germline V gene, CDR1 is LNHDA and CDR2 is SQIVND (reference sequence). The CDR3 is CASSWGVNGYTF. For the CDR3, the DNA is TGTGCCAGTAGTTGGGGAGTGAATGGCTACACCTTC.

The J gene is TRBJ2-3, the V gene TRBV9; D perhaps matches TRBD1 (6 bases). The V end lost 3 bases, the J end lost 3 bases, and 11 bases lay between the germline ends. The CDR3 consists of 14 residues. Germline V gene data show CDR1 as SGDLS and CDR2 as YYNGEE. CDR3 nucleotides: TGTGCCAGCAGCGACAGGGTTCGGACAGATACGCAGTATTTT. The encoded protein is CASSDRVRTDTQYF. Variable domain in full (rest from reference TRBV9 and TRBJ2-3): DSGVTQTPKHLITATGQRVTLRCSPRSGDLSVYWYQQSLDQGLQFLIQYYNGEERAKGNILERFSAQQFPDLHSELNLSSLELGDSALYFCASSDRVRTDTQYFGPGTRLTVL.

V is TRBV28 and J is TRBJ2-7; D possibly uses TRBD1 or TRBD2 (5 bases each). Germline CDR1 reads MDHEN; CDR2 reads SYDVKM. The CDR3 length is 14 residues. V lost 7 bases to trimming and J lost 7 bases, with 20 bases between them. CDR3 loop: CASTPPRVRGEQYF. CDR3 nucleotide sequence: TGTGCCAGCACCCCACCCAGGGTGAGGGGTGAGCAGTACTTC. The whole variable domain, remainder taken from reference TRBV28 and TRBJ2-7, is DVKVTQSSRYLVKRTGEKVFLECVQDMDHENMFWYRQDPGLGLRLIYFSYDVKMKEKGDIPEGYSVSREKKERFSLILESASTNQTSMYLCASTPPRVRGEQYFGPGTRLTVT.

This clone was counted only a few times. The V call is TRBV30, the J call TRBJ2-7; D gene unclear. The CDR3 runs to 13 residues. V lost 2 bases and J lost 2, with 10 bases in between. Looked up from germline, CDR1 is GTSNPN and CDR2 is SVGIG (reference sequence). The CDR3, as DNA: TGTGCCTGGAGTAGGGAATCAACCTACGAGCAGTACTTC. It codes for CAWSRESTYEQYF.

V gene TRBV29-1 combines with J gene TRBJ2-7, with D unresolved. This CDR3 contains 13 residues. V was shortened by 5 bases and J by 0 bases, with 11 bases between the two germline ends. Germline CDR1 and CDR2: SQVTM and ANQGSEA. The CDR3 DNA reads TGCAGCGTTCGACGTCTAAGCTCCTACGAGCAGTACTTC. It specifies CSVRRLSSYEQYF.

The chain joins TRBV30 to TRBJ1-1; 7 bases are shared with TRBD1. CDR1 GTSNPN and CDR2 SVGIG come from the germline V gene (reference sequence). This CDR3 has 13 residues. Unmatched junction bases numbered 9, after V lost 7 bases and J lost 4 bases. CDR3 coding DNA: TGTGCCTTTGAGACAGGGTCGAGCACTGAAGCTTTCTTT. As protein: CAFETGSSTEAFF.

The genes are TRBV6-1 and TRBJ2-2; 7 positions match TRBD1. The CDR3 contains 15 residues. V shed 0 bases, J shed 6 bases, and the junction held 4 bases outside the gene matches. In germline, CDR1 is MNHNS, CDR2 SASEGT. The CDR3: CASSEAGQFAGELFF. The CDR3 DNA is TGTGCCAGCAGTGAAGCGGGACAGTTCGCCGGGGAGCTGTTTTTT.

V gene TRBV9 combines with J gene TRBJ2-3, with D unresolved. The germline V gene has CDR1 SGDLS and CDR2 YYNGEE. The V end was cut by 4 bases, the J end by 0 bases, with 6 bases between. This CDR3 has 13 amino acids. Written as DNA, the CDR3 is TGTGCCAGCAGCTATGAGAGCACAGATACGCAGTATTTT. Protein product: CASSYESTDTQYF.

V and J are TRBV6-8 and TRBJ2-7; D unclear. V shed 6 bases and J shed 0 bases, with 24 bases lying between them. Germline V lookup: CDR1 MNHGY, CDR2 SAAAGT. This CDR3 spans 18 amino acids. The CDR3 nucleotides read TGTGCCAGCAGCTCCGACCTGACCGCCTACCGAAGCTCCTACGAGCAGTACTTC. Amino acids: CASSSDLTAYRSSYEQYF.

The chain recombines TRBV6-8 with TRBJ1-5; D gene uncertain. The germline V gene has CDR1 MNHGY and CDR2 SAAAGT. V was clipped by 2 bases and J by 5 bases, with 4 bases between them. This CDR3 has 12 residues. CDR3 loop: CASSYPDQPQHF. The DNA of the CDR3 is TGTGCCAGCAGTTACCCTGATCAGCCCCAGCATTTT.

This chain uses TRBV15 with TRBJ1-4; unclear D gene. This CDR3 region has 16 residues. Per germline, CDR1 LNHNV and CDR2 YYDKDF (reference sequence). The V gene lost 3 bases and the J gene lost 0 bases, with 11 bases spanning the gap. The DNA for the CDR3 is TGTGCCACCAGCAGCCCAGGAGCAGCAACTAATGAAAAACTGTTTTTT. Translating it yields CATSSPGAATNEKLFF.

The V call is TRBV6-8, the J call TRBJ2-6, with D possibly being TRBD2 (5 bases). The CDR3 spans 16 residues. The germline V and J ends were trimmed by 2 bases and 0 bases, with 8 bases remaining between them. Germline CDR1 reads MNHGY; CDR2 reads SAAAGT. The CDR3 coding sequence is TGTGCCAGCAGTTACCTCGGGGACTCTGGGGCCAACGTCCTGACTTTC. Its translation: CASSYLGDSGANVLTF.

In DNA, the CDR3 is TGCAGCGTTGACGCACACGGATACAATGAGCAGTTCTTC. Encoded protein: CSVDAHGYNEQFF. V and J are TRBV29-1 and TRBJ2-1; unclear D gene. This CDR3 region has 13 residues. The germline V gene encodes CDR1 SQVTM and CDR2 ANQGSEA. V lost 3 bases, J lost 4 bases, and 10 bases lay in between.

A few counts support this clone. This sequence joins TRBV12-5 and TRBJ1-1; tentative D call: TRBD1 (6 bases). V shed 6 bases and J shed 9 bases, with 14 bases lying between them. Germline loops: CDR1 LGHNT, CDR2 FRNRAP. This CDR3 is built from 12 residues. The CDR3 DNA reads as TGTGCTAGTGGAAATGGACAGACACAAGCTTTCTTT. The encoded protein is CASGNGQTQAFF.

V gene TRBV12-5 combines with J gene TRBJ1-1; 10 positions match TRBD1. J was trimmed by 3 bases and V by 5 bases; bases with no gene match: 9. From germline, CDR1 is LGHNT and CDR2 FRNRAP. CDR3 size: 16 residues. Here the CDR3 reads CASGLGTGVVDTEAFF. CDR3 nucleotide sequence: TGTGCTAGTGGTCTAGGGACAGGGGTGGTGGACACTGAAGCTTTCTTT.

The chain joins TRBV11-3 to TRBJ1-5; a possible D gene is TRBD1 (5 bases). Trimming removed 5 bases from V and 7 bases from J, with 18 bases in between. Germline loops: CDR1 SGHNT, CDR2 YENEEA. The CDR3 contains 15 residues. The CDR3 here is CASSQGEGSWQPQHF. The CDR3 coding sequence is TGTGCCAGCAGCCAAGGGGAGGGTTCATGGCAGCCCCAGCATTTT.

This chain joins TRBV12-5 and TRBJ2-5; 9 nucleotides line up with TRBD1. Germline CDR1 is LGHNT and CDR2 is FRNRAP. The CDR3 covers 17 residues. The junction had 7 bases not matched to a gene; V was cut back by 0 bases and J by 2 bases. The CDR3: CASGLVRGTGKQETQYF. As DNA, the CDR3 is TGTGCTAGTGGTTTGGTACGTGGGACAGGGAAACAAGAGACCCAGTACTTC.

This clone was picked up a small number of times. J is TRBJ1-1 and V is TRBV2; the D gene is possibly TRBD1 (6 bases). Germline CDR1 is SNHLY and CDR2 is FYNNEI. The CDR3 has 12 residues. The germline V and J ends were trimmed by 11 bases and 5 bases, with 15 bases remaining between them. CDR3 sequence reads: CALGGRLTEAFF. The CDR3 DNA sequence: TGTGCCTTAGGGGGAAGGTTGACTGAAGCTTTCTTT.

This clone was counted between two and nine times. The chain combines TRBV10-3 with TRBJ1-1; no clear D gene. The CDR3 covers 16 residues. Per germline, CDR1 ENHRY and CDR2 SYGVKD. Trimming pared 2 bases from V and 0 bases from J, leaving 13 bases between. CDR3 nucleotide sequence: TGTGCCATCAGTGAGCGCGGAGTCCGTGTGAACACTGAAGCTTTCTTT. Protein: CAISERGVRVNTEAFF.